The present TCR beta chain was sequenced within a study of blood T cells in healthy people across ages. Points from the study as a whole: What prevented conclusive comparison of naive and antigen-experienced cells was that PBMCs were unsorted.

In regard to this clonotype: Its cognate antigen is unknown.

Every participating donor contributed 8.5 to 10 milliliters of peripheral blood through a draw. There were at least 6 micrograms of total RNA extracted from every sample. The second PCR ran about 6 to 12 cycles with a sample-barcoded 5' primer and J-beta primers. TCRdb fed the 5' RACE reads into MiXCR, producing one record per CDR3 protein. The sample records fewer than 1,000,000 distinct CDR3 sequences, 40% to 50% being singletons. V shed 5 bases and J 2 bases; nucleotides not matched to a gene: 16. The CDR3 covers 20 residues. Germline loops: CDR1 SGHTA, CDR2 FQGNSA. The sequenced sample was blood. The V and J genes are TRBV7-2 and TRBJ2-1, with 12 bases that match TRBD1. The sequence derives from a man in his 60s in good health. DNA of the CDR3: TGTGCCAGCAGCCGTATTCCGTCCGGGACAGGGGGCAAGGCCTACAATGAGCAGTTCTTC. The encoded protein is CASSRIPSGTGGKAYNEQFF.